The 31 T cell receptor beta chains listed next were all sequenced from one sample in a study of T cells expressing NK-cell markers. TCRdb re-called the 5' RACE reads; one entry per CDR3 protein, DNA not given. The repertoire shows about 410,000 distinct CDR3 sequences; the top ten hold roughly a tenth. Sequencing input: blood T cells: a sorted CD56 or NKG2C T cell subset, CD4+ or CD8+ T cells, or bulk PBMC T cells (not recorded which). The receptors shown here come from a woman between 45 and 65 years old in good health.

The chain's CDR3 is CASSYFGTRSVDEQFF. The J gene is TRBJ2-1, the V gene TRBV5-1; TCRdb lists TRBD2, though no DNA is available to test this call. Germline values: CDR1 SGHRS, CDR2 YFSETQ. This CDR3 has 16 residues.

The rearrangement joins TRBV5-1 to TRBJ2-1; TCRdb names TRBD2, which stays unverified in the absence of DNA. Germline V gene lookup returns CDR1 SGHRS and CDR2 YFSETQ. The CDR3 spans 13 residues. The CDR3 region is CASSSSPYNEQFF.

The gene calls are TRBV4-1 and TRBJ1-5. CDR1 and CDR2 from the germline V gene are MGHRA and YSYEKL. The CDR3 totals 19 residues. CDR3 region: CASSQPILGRNQSGQPQHF.

The CDR3 here is CASSLDSSLMYEQYF. The chain has TRBV7-9 and TRBJ2-7. CDR3 length: 15 amino acids. The germline gives CDR1 SEHNR, CDR2 FQNEAQ (reference sequence).

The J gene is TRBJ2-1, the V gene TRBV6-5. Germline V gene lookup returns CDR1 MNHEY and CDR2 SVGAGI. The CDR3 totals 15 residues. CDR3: CASSYSWRSYNEQFF.

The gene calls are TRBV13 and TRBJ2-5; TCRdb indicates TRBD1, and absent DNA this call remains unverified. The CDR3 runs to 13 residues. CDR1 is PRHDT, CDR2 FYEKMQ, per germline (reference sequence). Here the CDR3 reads CATLRGGKETQYF.

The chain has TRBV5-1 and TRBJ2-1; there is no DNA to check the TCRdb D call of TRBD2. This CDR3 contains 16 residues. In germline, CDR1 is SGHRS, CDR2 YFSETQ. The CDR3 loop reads CASSHRTSGVPNEQFF.

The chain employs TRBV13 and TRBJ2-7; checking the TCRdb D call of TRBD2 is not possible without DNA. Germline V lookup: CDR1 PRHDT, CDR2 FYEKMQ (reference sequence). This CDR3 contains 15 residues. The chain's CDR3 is CASSDLAGESYEQYF.

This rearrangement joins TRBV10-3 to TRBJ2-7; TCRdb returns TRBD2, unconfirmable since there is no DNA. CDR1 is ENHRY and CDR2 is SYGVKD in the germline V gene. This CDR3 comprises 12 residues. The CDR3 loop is CAIRGLGGEQYF.

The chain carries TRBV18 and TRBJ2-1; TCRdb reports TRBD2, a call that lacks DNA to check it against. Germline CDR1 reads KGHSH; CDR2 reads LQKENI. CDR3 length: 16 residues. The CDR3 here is CASSPPGTTAYNEQFF.

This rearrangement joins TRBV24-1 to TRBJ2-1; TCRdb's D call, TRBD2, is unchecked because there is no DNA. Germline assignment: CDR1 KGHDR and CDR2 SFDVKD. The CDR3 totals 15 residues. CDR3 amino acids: CATERFSGVNNEQFF.

CDR3 region: CSVHGLAGWSYNEQFF. The rearrangement uses TRBV29-1 and TRBJ2-1; checking the TCRdb D call of TRBD2 is not possible without DNA. CDR1 is SQVTM and CDR2 is ANQGSEA in the germline V gene. This CDR3 has 16 amino acids.

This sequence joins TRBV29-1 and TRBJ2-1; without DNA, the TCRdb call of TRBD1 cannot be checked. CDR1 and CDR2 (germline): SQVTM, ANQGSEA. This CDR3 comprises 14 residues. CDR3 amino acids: CSVEEGGVGNEQFF.

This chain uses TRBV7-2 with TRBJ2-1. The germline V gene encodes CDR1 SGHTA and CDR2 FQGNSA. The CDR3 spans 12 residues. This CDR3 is CASSLIGQEQFF.

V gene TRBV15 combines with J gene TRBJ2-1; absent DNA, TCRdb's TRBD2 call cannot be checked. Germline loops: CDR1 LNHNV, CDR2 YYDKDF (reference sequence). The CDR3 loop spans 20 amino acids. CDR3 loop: CATSRDQLAGGFRGRNEQFF.

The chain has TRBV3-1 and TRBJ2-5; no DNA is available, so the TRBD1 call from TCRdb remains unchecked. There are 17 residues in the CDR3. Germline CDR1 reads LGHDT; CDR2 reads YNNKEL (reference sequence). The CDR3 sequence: CASSHKAPRLYQETQYF.

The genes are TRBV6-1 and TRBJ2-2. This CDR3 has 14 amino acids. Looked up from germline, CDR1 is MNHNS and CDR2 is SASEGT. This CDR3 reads CASSEVTSTGELFF.

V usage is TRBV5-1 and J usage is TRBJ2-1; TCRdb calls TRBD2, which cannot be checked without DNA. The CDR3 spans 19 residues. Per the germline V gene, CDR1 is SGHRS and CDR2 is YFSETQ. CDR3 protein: CASSLLRQGFSSGSYEQFF.

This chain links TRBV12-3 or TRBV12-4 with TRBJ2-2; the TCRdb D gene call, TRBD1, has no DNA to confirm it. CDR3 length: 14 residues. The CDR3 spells CASTPRQMAGELFF.

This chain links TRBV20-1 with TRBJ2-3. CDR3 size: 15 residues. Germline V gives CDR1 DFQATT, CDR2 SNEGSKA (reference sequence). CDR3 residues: CSARDRTVSTDTQYF.

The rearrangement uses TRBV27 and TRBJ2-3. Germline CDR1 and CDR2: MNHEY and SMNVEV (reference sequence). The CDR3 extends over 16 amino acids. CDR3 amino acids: CASSSPYSIGTDTQYF.

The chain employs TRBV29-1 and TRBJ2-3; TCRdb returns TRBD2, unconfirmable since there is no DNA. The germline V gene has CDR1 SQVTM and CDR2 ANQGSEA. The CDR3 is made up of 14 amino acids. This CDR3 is CSVELGLSTDTQYF.

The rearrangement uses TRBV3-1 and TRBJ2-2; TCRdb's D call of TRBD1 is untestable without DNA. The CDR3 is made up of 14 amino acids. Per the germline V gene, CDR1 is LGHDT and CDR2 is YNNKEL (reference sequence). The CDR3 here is CASRLQGSPGELFF.

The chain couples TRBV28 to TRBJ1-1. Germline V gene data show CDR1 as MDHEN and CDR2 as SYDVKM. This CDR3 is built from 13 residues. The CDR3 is CASAHGGNTEAFF.

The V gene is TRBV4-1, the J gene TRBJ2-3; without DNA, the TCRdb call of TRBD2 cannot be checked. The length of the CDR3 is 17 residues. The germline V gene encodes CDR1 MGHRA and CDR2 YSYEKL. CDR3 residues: CASSPSGESKNPDTQYF.

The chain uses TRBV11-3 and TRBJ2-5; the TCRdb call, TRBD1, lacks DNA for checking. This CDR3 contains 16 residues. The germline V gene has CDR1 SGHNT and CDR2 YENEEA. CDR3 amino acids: CASSLRLAGTQETQYF.

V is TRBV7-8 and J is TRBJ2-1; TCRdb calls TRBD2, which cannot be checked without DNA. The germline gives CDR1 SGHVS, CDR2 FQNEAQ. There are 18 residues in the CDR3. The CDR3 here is CASSLWPRNLKAYNEQFF.

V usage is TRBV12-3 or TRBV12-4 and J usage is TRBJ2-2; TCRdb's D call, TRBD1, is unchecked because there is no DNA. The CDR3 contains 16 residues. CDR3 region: CASSLGDRLNTGELFF.

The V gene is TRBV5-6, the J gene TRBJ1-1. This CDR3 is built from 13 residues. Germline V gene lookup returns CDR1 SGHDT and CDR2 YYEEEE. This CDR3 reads CASSLAPDAEAFF.

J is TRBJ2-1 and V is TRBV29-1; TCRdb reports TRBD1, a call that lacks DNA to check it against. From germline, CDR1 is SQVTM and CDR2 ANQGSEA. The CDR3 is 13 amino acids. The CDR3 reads CSVETGEDNEQFF.

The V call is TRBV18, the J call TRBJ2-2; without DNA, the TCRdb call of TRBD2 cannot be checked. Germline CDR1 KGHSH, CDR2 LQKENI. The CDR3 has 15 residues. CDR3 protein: CASSPLEGPTGELFF.